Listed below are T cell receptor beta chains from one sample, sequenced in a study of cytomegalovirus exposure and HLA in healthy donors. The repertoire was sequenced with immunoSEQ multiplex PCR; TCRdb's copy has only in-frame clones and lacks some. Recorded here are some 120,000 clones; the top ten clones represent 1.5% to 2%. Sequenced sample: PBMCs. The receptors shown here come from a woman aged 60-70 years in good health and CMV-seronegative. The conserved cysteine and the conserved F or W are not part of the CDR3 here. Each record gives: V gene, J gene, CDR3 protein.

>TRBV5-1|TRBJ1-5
ASSLAGELSQPQH
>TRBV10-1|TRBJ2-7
ASSDGYEQY
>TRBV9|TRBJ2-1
ASSVSGGASNEQF
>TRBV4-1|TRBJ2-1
ASSLGDRGSYNEQF
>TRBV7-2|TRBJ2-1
ASSSKGAGQGEYNEQF
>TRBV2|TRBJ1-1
ASRRDSWDTEAF
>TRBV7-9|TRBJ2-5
ASSTTGGQETQY
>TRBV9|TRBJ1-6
ASSVGLQGPSPPLH
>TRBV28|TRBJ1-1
ASSSYGQGNTEAF
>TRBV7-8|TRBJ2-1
ASSLRTGTLGLF
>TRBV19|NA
ASSTQTGPYEQY
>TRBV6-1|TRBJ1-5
ASSEAAGSNQPQH
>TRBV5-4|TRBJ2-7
ASSITGTSGRAYEQY
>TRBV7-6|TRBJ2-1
ASSLNTIGQGSGNEQF
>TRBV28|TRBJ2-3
ESASSGAPTDTQY
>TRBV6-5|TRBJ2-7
ASSYRQGFVYEQY
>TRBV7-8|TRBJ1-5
ASSLVGGGSNQPQH
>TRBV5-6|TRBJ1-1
ASSAAGQGMTEAF
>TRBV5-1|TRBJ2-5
ASSLVAAQETQY
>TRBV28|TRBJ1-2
ASSPGTGGGNYGYT
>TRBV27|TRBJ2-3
ASSFPSRGDTQY
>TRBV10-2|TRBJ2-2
ASSLGLNTGELF
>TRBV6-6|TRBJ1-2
ASSSQKTDYGYT
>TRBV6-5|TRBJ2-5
ASSYYRGEGETQY
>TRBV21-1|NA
ASSKEGGTSGRYDEQY
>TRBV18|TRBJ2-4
ASSPPYGGNIQY
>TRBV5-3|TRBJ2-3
ARSFNHSRQGSDTQY
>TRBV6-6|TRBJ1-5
ASSTGQPNQPQH
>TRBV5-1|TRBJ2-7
ASSSGGGRFSYEQY
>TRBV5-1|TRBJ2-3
ASSLVSRYTDTQY
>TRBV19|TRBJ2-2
ASSIPWTGTGELF
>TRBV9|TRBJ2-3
ASSVVEDVDTQY
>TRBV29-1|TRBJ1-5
SVEYQAGAPQH
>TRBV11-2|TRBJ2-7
ASSFGGFGDLSSYEQY
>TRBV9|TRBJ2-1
ASSPRGTSGSSSYNEQF
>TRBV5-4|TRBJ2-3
AVRQGNTDTQY
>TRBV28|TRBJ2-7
ASSLWNRGQYEQY
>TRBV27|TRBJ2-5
ASSSLLRGQETQY
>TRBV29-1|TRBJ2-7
SAEDYYEQY
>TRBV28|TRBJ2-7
ASSKDRTGESYEQY
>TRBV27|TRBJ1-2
ASSFSRGAFYGYT
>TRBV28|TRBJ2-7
ASQVRVGAPYEQY
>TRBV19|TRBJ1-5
ASGGSQPQH
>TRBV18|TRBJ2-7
ASSIIGVRRGEQY
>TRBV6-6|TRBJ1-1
ASSLGLNTEAF
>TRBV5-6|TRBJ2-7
ASSLEKPGRNEQY
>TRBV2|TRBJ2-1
ASRYTGTKPYNEQF
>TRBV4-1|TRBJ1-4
ASRPPEWGTVDEKLF
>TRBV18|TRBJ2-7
ASSLQGYEQY
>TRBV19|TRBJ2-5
ARDRGRKETQY
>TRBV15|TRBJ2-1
ATSRPPGTSGSDEQF
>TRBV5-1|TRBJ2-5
ASSTGTRETQY
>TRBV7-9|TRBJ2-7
ASSSAGGYEQY